This TCR beta chain was retrieved from a study of blood T cells in healthy people across ages. It was with a sample-barcoded 5' primer and a J-beta primer mix that a second PCR of roughly 7 to 12 cycles was run. A single record per CDR3 protein comes from TCRdb applying MiXCR to the 5' RACE reads. The sample shows some 1 million distinct CDR3 sequences, 35% to 50% of them seen only once. This clonotype has only a few counts. The CDR3 runs 13 residues. CDR1 and CDR2 (germline): SQVTM, ANQGSEA. Between the trimmed V and J ends, which lost 4 bases and 2 bases, there was a span of 11 bases. This rearrangement joins TRBV29-1 to TRBJ2-5, with D possibly being TRBD2 (5 bases). The sample consisted of blood. This TCR was recovered from a woman aged 55-69 years in good health. In DNA form, the CDR3 reads TGCAGCGTTGGAGTTGCGGGTCAAGAGACCCAGTACTTC. Amino acid sequence: CSVGVAGQETQYF.